This TCR beta chain was profiled in a study of T cells in Graves' hyperthyroidism and ophthalmopathy. Diagnosis of hyperthyroidism was new in patients aged 18 to 65, and its duration was under 2 months. Any patient presenting with uncontrolled infection, other autoimmune disease, pregnancy or lactation was left out. Worth noting for this clonotype: Antigen unknown.

Amplified TCR beta CDR3 regions derived from RNA transcripts. Primed by the HTBI set, a first-round RT-PCR was run on the TCR CDR3. TCRdb analysed the multiplex PCR reads with MiXCR anew, one entry per CDR3 protein. The table records some 760,000 distinct CDR3 sequences, 14% of them present only once. Whole-study findings and limits: Most expanded thyroid clonotypes above 0.001 recurred in blood.

There are 16 residues in the CDR3. Germline CDR1 and CDR2: GTSNPN and SVGIG (reference sequence). V lost 1 base, J lost 7 bases, and 22 bases lay in between. The receptor was derived from a young woman with Graves' hyperthyroidism. The J gene is TRBJ1-1, the V gene TRBV30; D call uncertain. Sequenced input: blood. The CDR3 coding sequence is TGTGCCTGGAGTGACCCCCGGGCGACGGAGCGCAGTGAAGCTTTCTTT. Translation: CAWSDPRATERSEAFF.